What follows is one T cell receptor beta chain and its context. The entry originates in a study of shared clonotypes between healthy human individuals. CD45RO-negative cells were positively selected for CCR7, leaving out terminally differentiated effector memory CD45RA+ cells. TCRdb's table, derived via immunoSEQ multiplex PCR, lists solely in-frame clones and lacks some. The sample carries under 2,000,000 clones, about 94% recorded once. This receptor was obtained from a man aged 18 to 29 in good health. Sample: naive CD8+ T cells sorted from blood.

The CDR3 reads CASSLEREGNYGYTF. In DNA form, the CDR3 reads TGTGCCAGCAGCTTAGAGAGGGAGGGTAACTATGGCTACACCTTC. The genes are TRBV13 and TRBJ1-2; no reliable D call. From germline, CDR1 is PRHDT and CDR2 FYEKMQ (reference sequence). The germline V and J ends were trimmed by 1 base and 1 base, with 10 bases remaining between them. This CDR3 comprises 15 residues.